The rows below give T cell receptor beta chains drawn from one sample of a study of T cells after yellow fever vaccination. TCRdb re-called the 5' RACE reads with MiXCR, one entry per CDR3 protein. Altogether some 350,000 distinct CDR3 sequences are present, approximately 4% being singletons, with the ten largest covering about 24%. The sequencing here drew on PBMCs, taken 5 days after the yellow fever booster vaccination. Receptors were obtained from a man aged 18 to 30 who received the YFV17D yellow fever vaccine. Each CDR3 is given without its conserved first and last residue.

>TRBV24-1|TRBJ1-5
ATSDCGPHQPQH
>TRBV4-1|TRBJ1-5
ASSQRQDSNQPQH
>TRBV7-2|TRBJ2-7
ASSSAGDYEQY
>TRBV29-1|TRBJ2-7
SVVTSGAPYEQY
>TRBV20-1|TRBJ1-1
SAMIVANTEAF
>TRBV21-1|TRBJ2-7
ASSKWRYRDRGIYEQY
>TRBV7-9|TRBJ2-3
ASSFYGGAKDTQY
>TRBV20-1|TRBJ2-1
SATSGGSEQF
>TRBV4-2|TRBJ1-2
ASSPRDRGPDGYT
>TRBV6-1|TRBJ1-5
ASSLGRTRPQH
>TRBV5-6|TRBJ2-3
ASSFWGLAGSYTDTQY
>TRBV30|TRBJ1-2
AWKTRTGNYGYT
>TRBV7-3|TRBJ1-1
ASSYTTDTEAF
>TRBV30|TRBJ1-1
AWSALTGSSTEAF
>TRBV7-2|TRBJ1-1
ASSPRTGDTEAF
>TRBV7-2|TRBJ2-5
ASSWDSETQY
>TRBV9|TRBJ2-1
ASSGGGLQRGWFRSSYNEQF
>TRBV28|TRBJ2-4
ASRNPGAKNIQY
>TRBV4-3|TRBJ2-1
ASSQEDRGRNEQF
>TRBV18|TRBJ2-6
ASSPGVSSGANVLT
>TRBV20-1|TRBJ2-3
SAPQGNRDTQY
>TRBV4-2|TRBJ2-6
ASSQVQANVLT
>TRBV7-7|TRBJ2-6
ASSSNSGANVLT
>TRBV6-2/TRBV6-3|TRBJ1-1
ASSWDILNTEAF
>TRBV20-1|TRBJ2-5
SALRGKETQY
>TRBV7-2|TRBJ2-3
ASSLGSWTGGQY
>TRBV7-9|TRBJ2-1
ASSLAGANNEQF
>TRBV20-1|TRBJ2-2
SARESRGAGELF
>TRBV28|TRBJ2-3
ASSLLAAGQATDTQY
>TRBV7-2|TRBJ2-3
ASNGGGGTAAGTQY
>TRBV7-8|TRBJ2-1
ASSSPLRGDEQF
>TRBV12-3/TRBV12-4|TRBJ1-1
ASSLHRNTEAF
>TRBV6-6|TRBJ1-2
ASSQQWDNNYGYT
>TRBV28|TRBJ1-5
ASRGQDQPQH
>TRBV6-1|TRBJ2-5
ASSALAGGPETQY
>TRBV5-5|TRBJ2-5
ASSSRGGAGETQY
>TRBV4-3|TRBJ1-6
ASSQDPVGRTPLH
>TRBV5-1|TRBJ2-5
ASRRGQPQETQY
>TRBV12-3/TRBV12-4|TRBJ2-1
ASSPRLAGYSEQF
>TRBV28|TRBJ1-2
ATSSPNYGYT
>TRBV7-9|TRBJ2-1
AISPDWGNEQF
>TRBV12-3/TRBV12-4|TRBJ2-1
ASTTTSGGYNEQF
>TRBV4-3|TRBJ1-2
ASSQDGGKASYGYT
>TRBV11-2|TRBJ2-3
ASSRDRGDTQY
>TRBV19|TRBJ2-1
ASSIVLRSYNEQF
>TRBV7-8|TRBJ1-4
ASSSQGVSNEKLF
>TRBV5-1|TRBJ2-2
ASSLTGPNTGELF
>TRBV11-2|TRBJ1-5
ASSVGQGNNQPQH
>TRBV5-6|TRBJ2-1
ASSLRGFYNEQF
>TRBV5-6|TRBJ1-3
ASSWGTGSGNTIY